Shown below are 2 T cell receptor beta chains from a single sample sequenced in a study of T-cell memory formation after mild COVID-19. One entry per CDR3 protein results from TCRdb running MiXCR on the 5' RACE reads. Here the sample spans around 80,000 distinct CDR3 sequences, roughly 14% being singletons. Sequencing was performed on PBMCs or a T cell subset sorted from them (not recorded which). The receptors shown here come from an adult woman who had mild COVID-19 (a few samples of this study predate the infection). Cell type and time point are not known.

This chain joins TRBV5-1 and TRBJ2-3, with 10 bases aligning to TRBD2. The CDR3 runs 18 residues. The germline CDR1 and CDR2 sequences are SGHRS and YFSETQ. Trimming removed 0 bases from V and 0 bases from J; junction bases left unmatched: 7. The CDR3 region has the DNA TGCGCCAGCAGCTTGGGGACCCTAGCGGGAGTTAGCACAGATACGCAGTATTTT. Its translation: CASSLGTLAGVSTDTQYF.

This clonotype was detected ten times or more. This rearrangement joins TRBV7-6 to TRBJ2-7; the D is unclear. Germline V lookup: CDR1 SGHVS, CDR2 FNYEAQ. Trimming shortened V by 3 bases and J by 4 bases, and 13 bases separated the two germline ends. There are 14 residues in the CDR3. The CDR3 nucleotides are TGTGCCAGCAGCTTCGGTCCCGCTGGGTACGAGCAGTACTTC. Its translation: CASSFGPAGYEQYF.